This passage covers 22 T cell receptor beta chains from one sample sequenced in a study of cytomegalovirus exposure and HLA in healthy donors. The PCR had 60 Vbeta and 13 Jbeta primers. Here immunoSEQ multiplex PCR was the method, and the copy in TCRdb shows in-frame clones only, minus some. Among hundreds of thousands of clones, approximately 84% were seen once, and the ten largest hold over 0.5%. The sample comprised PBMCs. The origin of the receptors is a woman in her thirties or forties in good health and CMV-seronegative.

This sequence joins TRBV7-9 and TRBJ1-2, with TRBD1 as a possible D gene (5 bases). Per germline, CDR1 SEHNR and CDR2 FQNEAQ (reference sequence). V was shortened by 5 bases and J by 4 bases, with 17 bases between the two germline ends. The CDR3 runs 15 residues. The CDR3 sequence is CASSPPAGRIYGYTF. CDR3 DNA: TGTGCCAGCAGCCCGCCGGCAGGGCGTATCTATGGCTACACCTTC.

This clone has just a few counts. DNA for the CDR3: TGTGCCAGCAGCCCGACAGGTAATCCCTCCTACGAGCAGTACTTC. Its translation is CASSPTGNPSYEQYF. The chain is built from TRBV7-6 and TRBJ2-7; possibly TRBD1 for D (6 bases). Germline CDR1 is SGHVS and CDR2 is FNYEAQ. The CDR3 is made up of 15 amino acids. Trimming shortened V by 5 bases and J by 0 bases, and 14 bases separated the two germline ends.

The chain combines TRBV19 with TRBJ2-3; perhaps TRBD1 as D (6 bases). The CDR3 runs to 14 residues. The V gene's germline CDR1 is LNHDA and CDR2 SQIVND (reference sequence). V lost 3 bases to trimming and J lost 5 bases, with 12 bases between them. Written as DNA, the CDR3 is TGTGCCAGTAGTATTGTCCAGGGGCAAGATACGCAGTATTTT. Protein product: CASSIVQGQDTQYF.

CDR3 coding DNA: TGTGCCAGCAGCCAAGACGGACAGCCGGAAAATGAGCAGTTCTTC. Its translation is CASSQDGQPENEQFF. This sequence joins TRBV7-8 and TRBJ2-1; the D gene is possibly TRBD1 (6 bases). This CDR3 spans 15 amino acids. In germline, CDR1 is SGHVS, CDR2 FQNEAQ. V lost 5 bases to trimming and J lost 7 bases, with 18 bases between them.

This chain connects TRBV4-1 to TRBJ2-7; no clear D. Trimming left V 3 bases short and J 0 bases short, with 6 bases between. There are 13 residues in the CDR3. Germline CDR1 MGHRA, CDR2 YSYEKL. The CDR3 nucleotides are TGCGCCAGCAGCCAGCAGGTCTCCTACGAGCAGTACTTC. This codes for CASSQQVSYEQYF.

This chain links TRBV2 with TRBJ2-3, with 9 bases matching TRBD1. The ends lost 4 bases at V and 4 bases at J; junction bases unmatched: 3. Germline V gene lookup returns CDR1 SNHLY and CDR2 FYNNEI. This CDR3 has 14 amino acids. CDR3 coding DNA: TGTGCCAGCAGTGGGACAGGGGTCCCAGATACGCAGTATTTT. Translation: CASSGTGVPDTQYF.

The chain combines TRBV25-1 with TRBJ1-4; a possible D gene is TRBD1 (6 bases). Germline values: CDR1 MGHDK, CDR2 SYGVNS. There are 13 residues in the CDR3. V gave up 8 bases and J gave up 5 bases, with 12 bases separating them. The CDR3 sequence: CASQQGANEKLFF. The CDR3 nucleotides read TGTGCCAGCCAACAGGGCGCCAATGAAAAACTGTTTTTT.

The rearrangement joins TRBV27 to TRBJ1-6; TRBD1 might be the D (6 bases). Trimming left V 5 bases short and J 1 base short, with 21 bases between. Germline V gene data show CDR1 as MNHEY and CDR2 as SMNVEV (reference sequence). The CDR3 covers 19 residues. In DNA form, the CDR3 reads TGTGCCAGCAGTCCCAGGGGCGGGGGGATGTGGTCCTATAATTCACCCCTCCACTTT. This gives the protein CASSPRGGGMWSYNSPLHF.

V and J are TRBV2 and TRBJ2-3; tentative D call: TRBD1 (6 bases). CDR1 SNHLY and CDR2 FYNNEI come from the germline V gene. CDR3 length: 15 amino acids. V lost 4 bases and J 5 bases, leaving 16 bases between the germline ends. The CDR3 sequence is CASSGAAGDLDTQYF. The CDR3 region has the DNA TGTGCCAGCAGTGGGGCGGCAGGGGATTTAGATACGCAGTATTTT.

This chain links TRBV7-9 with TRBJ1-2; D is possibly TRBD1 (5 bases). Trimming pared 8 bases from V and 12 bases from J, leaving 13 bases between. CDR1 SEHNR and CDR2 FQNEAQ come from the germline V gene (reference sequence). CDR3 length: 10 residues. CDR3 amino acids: CASGGGFDTF. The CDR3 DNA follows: TGTGCCAGCGGGGGAGGGTTCGACACCTTC.

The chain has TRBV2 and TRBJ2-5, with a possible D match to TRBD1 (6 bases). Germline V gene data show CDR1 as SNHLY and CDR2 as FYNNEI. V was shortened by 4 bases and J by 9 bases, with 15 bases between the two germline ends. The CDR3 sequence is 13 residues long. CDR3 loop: CASSGTEDSAQYF. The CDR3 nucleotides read TGTGCCAGCAGTGGGACAGAAGATTCGGCCCAGTACTTC.

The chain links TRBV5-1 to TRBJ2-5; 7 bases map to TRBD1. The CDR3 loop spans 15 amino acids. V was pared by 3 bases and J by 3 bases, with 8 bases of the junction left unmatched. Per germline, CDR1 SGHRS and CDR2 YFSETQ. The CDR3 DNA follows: TGCGCCAGCAGCTCTCAGGGGACAGAAAAAGAGACCCAGTACTTC. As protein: CASSSQGTEKETQYF.

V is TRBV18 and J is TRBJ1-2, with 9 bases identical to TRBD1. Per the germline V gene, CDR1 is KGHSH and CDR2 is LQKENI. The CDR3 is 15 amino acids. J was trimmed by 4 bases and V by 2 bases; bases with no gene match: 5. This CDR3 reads CASSPAGTGSYGYTF. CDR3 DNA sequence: TGTGCCAGCTCACCAGCCGGGACAGGGAGCTATGGCTACACCTTC.

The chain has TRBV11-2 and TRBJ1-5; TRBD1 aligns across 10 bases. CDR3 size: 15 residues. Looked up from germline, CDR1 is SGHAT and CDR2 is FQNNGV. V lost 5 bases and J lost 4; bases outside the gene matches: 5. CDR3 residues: CASSGGTGENQPQHF. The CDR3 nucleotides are TGTGCCAGCAGCGGTGGGACAGGGGAGAATCAGCCCCAGCATTTT. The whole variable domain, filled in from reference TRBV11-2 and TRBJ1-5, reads EAGVAQSPRYKIIEKRQSVAFWCNPISGHATLYWYQQILGQGPKLLIQFQNNGVVDDSQLPKDRFSAERLKGVDSTLKIQPAKLEDSAVYLCASSGGTGENQPQHFGDGTRLSIL.

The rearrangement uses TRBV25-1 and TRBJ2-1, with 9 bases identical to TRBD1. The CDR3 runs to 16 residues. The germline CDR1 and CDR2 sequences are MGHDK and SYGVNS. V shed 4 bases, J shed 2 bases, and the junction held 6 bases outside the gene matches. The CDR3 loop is CASSGTRDRAYNEQFF. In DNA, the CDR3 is TGTGCCAGCAGTGGAACCCGGGACAGGGCCTACAATGAGCAGTTCTTC.

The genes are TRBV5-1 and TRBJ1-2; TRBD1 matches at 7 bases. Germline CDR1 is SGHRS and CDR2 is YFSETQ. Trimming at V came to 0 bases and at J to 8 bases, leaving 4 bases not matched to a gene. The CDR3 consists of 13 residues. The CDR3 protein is CASSLEGGQGYTF. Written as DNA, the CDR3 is TGCGCCAGCAGCTTGGAAGGGGGCCAAGGCTACACCTTC.

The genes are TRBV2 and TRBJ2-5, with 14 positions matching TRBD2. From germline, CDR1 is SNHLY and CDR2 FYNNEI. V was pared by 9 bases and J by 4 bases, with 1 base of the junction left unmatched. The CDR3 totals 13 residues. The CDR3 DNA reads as TGTGCCAGTGGACTAGCGGGGGGAGAGACCCAGTACTTC. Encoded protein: CASGLAGGETQYF.

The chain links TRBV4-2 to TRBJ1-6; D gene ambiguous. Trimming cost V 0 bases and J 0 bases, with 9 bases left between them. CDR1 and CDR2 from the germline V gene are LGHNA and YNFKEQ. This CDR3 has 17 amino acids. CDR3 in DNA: TGTGCCAGCAGCCAAGACGGGAGGAGCTCCTATAATTCACCCCTCCACTTT. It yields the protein CASSQDGRSSYNSPLHF.

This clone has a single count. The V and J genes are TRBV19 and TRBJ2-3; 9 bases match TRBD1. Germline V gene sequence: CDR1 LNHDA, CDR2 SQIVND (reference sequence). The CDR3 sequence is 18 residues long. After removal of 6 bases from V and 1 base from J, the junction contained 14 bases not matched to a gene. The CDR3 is CASSRRPGTGSGTDTQYF. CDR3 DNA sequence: TGTGCCAGTAGCCGGCGTCCCGGGACAGGGTCCGGCACAGATACGCAGTATTTT.

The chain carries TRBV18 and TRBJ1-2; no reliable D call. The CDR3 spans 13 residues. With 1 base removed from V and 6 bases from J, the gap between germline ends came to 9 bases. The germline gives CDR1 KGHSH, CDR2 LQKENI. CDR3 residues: CASSPQAGDGYTF. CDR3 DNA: TGTGCCAGCTCACCACAGGCGGGCGATGGCTACACCTTC.

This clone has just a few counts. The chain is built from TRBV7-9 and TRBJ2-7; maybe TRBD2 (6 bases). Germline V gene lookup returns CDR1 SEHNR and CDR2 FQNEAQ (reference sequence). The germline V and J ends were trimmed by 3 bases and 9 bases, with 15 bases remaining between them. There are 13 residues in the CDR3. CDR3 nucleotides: TGTGCCAGCAGCTTTCCTTCCTACGGGGGGCAGTACTTC. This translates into CASSFPSYGGQYF.

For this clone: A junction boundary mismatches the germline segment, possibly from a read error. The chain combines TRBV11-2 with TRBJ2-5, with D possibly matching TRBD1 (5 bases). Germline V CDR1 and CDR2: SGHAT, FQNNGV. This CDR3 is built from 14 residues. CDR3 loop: CASSSGQNQEIQYF. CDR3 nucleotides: TGTGCCAGCAGCTCAGGACAAAACCAAGAGATCCAGTACTTC.